Listed below are T cell receptor beta chains from one sample, sequenced in a study of human T cells and chemical hapten exposure. MiXCR was run by TCRdb on the RACE reads, yielding one entry per CDR3 protein. This sample carries about 120,000 distinct CDR3 sequences, about 12% of them seen once, and the ten largest clones take 1.1% to 1.5%. The sample consisted of whole blood, taken in connection with sensitization to the hapten diphenylcyclopropenone (DPC). These receptors all come from a woman between 45 and 65 years old with alopecia areata. Some clones in this sample may be carry-over from other donors' samples. Both conserved end residues are part of each CDR3.

cdr3_length,v_call,cdr3_aa
15,TRBV6-2/TRBV6-3,CASSQLAGDSYEQYF
16,TRBV27,CASSVIQGFGTDTQYF
16,TRBV27,CASSLSRGFGANVLTF
12,TRBV7-9,CASSLRGVVEFF
16,TRBV4-2,CASSPPPGTRRDEQFF
18,TRBV21-1,CASSKRDRALRRDSPLHF
15,TRBV12-3/TRBV12-4,CASRPGQPSYNEQFF
12,TRBV29-1,CSAARSGYEQYF
19,TRBV27,CASSSPSGTGSSFGYEQYF
15,TRBV3-1,CASSQMLPPQETQYF
11,TRBV2,CAIRTGAEQYF
17,TRBV19,CASSIWGTSGSTNEQFF
12,TRBV28,CASQKNTGELFF
16,TRBV7-6,CASSLVGGRSTDTQYF
18,TRBV2,CASTPPLIGQTFPYEQYF